This is a list of T cell receptor beta chains from one sample in a study of T cell responses to AZD1222 COVID-19 vaccine. Only in-frame clones appear in the TCRdb table, and some are missing; sequencing was by immunoSEQ multiplex PCR. The sample lists about 70,000 clones, around 85% seen once, with around 21% in the top ten. Here the sequenced sample was peripheral blood, taken on day 0 of AZD1222 vaccination. Receptor source: an adult in good health. Each CDR3 is given with its conserved first and last residue. A D gene is named only where the DNA matches it firmly. The size of a clone is reported for some rows only, either as once, few or many, or as a class for expanded clones.

DNA	CDR3	J	D	size	V
TGTGCCAGCAGTGAAGGCGGAGGCCTCGGGGAAAAACTGTTTTTT	CASSEGGGLGEKLFF	TRBJ1-4	-	-	TRBV6-4
TGTGCCAGCAGTTACCGGCCCCTAGCGACTAGCACAGATACGCAGTATTTT	CASSYRPLATSTDTQYF	TRBJ2-3	-	-	TRBV27
TGCGCCAGCAGCCACGGGTATGGCTACACCTTC	CASSHGYGYTF	TRBJ1-2	-	-	TRBV4-1
TGTGCCAGCAGCTTAAGTGCCCAGCCATATAATTCACCCCTCCACTTT	CASSLSAQPYNSPLHF	TRBJ1-6	-	-	TRBV7-9
TGTGCCAGCAGCCCGGGACAATTTCTTAACTATGGCTACACCTTC	CASSPGQFLNYGYTF	TRBJ1-2	-	-	TRBV11-2
TGTGCCAGCAGCCCCTTTCGCAGCCCAAACGAGCAGTACTTC	CASSPFRSPNEQYF	TRBJ2-7	-	many	TRBV9
TGTGCCAGCAGATCACAGGGATCTGAAGCTTTCTTT	CASRSQGSEAFF	TRBJ1-1	-	-	TRBV6-5
TGTGCCAGCAGCCTCGTGAACACTGAAGCTTTCTTT	CASSLVNTEAFF	TRBJ1-1	-	-	TRBV14
TGTGCCAGCAGCCAAGTGGATTCGGGTGAGCAGTTCTTC	CASSQVDSGEQFF	TRBJ2-1	-	-	TRBV3-1/TRBV3-2
TGTGCCAGCAGTTTCCAACTCCAAGAGACCCAGTACTTC	CASSFQLQETQYF	TRBJ2-5	-	once	TRBV12-3/TRBV12-4
TGTGCCAGCAGCTTACCCGGCCTGGGGAATACTAATGAAAAACTGTTTTTT	CASSLPGLGNTNEKLFF	TRBJ1-4	-	-	TRBV7-9
TGTGCCAGCAGCTTACAACCAACGGCATCACCCCTCCACTTT	CASSLQPTASPLHF	TRBJ1-6	-	-	TRBV7-3
TGTGCCAGCAGCTTAAACGGTAGGGGCAATCAGCCCCAGCATTTT	CASSLNGRGNQPQHF	TRBJ1-5	-	-	TRBV11-2
TGTGCCAGCAGCCGCTACGGACAGGGTGACTATGGCTACACCTTC	CASSRYGQGDYGYTF	TRBJ1-2	TRBD1	-	TRBV5-8
TGTGCCATCAGTGAACCCTTGGGACTAGGGGGAGGTACGCAGTATTTT	CAISEPLGLGGGTQYF	TRBJ2-3	TRBD2	-	TRBV10-3
TGTGCCAGCAGTTTTCCCGAGTATGGCTACACCTTC	CASSFPEYGYTF	TRBJ1-2	-	-	TRBV6-6